This TCR beta chain was obtained from a study of T cell responses to AZD1222 COVID-19 vaccine. V was pared by 1 base and J by 2 bases, with 8 bases between. This CDR3 is 14 amino acids long. Germline loops: CDR1 SGHAT, CDR2 FQDESV (reference sequence). The data were produced by immunoSEQ multiplex PCR, yet TCRdb's version contains in-frame clones alone and is incomplete. Counted here are 120,000 or so clones, around 88% occurring once; the ten biggest clones make up around 10%. This specimen consisted of peripheral blood, obtained on day 0 of MenACWY control vaccination. This clonotype was sampled from an adult in good health. The chain combines TRBV11-1 with TRBJ1-1; D remains unclear. In nucleotides, the CDR3 is TGTGCCAGCAGCTTAGAACAGCCTAACACTGAAGCTTTCTTT. Translated: CASSLEQPNTEAFF.